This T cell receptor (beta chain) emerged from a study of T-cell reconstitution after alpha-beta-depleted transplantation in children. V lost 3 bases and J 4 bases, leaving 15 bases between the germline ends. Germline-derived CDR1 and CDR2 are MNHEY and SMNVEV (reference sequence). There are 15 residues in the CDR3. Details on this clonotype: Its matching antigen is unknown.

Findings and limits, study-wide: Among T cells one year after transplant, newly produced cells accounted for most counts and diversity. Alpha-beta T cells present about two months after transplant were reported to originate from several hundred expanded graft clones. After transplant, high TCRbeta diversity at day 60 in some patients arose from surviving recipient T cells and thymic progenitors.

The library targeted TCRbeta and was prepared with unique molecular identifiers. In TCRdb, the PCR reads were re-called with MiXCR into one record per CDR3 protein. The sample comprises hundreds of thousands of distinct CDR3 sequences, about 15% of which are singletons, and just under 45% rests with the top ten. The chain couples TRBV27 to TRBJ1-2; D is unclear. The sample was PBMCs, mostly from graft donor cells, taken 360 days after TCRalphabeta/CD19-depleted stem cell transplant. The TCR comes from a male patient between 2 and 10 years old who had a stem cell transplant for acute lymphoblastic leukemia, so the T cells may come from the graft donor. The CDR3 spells CASSFAPLPLYGYTF. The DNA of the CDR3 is TGTGCCAGCAGTTTTGCTCCTTTACCACTCTATGGCTACACCTTC.